Included here is one TCR beta chain sequence, with context. Its target is not known. Method: immunoSEQ multiplex PCR; TCRdb's copy keeps in-frame clones and lacks some. The sample includes about 85,000 clones, around 86% of them seen just once. The data are from a study of radiotherapy plus CTLA-4 blockade in lung cancer. Study details: An objective response was seen in 15% to 20% of patients, and disease control in less than 35%.

CDR1 SGHTA and CDR2 FQGNSA come from the germline V gene. This CDR3 comprises 13 residues. The germline V and J ends were trimmed by 3 bases and 1 base, with 6 bases remaining between them. Study-level points and caveats: After treatment with radiotherapy plus ipilimumab, TCR clones that came from the tumor expanded in blood. Together with interferon-beta, which increased in serum after radiation, early dynamic changes in blood T cell clones were reportedly the best predictors of response.

The gene calls are TRBV7-2 and TRBJ1-1, with D hard to call. The clonotype was recovered from a human donor with non-small cell lung cancer who had a partial response to radiotherapy plus ipilimumab. The sequencing used peripheral blood, collected from a patient treated with radiotherapy plus ipilimumab. CDR3 DNA sequence: TGTGCCAGCAGCTTCGGAGCGAACACTGAAGCTTTCTTT. Its protein is CASSFGANTEAFF.